These T cell receptor beta chains were read from a single sample in a study of shared T cell receptors in the human thymus. Here immunoSEQ multiplex PCR was the method, and the copy in TCRdb shows in-frame clones only, minus some. This sample yields 630,000 or so clones, of which roughly 86% are seen a single time; 0.0094% belongs to the top ten. These data were also filed under a second study, of human thymus T cells.

The sequencing sample was made of thymocytes. These receptors were taken from a boy under three years old with a congenital heart defect. Both conserved end residues are part of each CDR3. A D gene is named only where the DNA matches it firmly. Clone size is shown for a subset of rows, as once, few, many or a class of expanded clone.

j_call	d_call	clone_size	v_call	cdr3_nt	cdr3_aa
TRBJ2-4	NA	few	TRBV30	TGTGCCTGGAGTGTACCAGGGTGGGCCAAAAACATTCAGTACTTC	CAWSVPGWAKNIQYF
TRBJ2-3	NA	NA	TRBV14	TGTGCCAGCAGCCTCTCTCGCAGGCCGTTCCCAGATACGCAGTATTTT	CASSLSRRPFPDTQYF
TRBJ2-7	NA	NA	TRBV10-3	TGTGCCATCAGTGAGTCGGTAGCCGTATCCTACGAGCAGTACTTC	CAISESVAVSYEQYF
TRBJ1-4	TRBD1	once	TRBV7-7	TGTGCTAGCAGCTTAGAAGGTGGGCAGGGGGAAATGAATCCTAATGAAAAACTGTTTTTT	CASSLEGGQGEMNPNEKLFF
TRBJ2-7	TRBD2	NA	TRBV29-1	TGCAGCGTTGGTCTAGGGAGCGGGGAAGGGTTCTCCTACGAGCAGTACTTC	CSVGLGSGEGFSYEQYF
TRBJ1-4	NA	NA	TRBV4-1	TGCGCCAGCAGCCCCAACCCCGGTGAAAAACTGTTTTTT	CASSPNPGEKLFF
TRBJ1-1	NA	NA	TRBV28	TGTGCCAGCAGTAGACCGACAGGACCGAACACTGAAGCTTTCTTT	CASSRPTGPNTEAFF
TRBJ2-7	TRBD2	NA	TRBV30	TGTGCCTGGAGTACCGGGACTAGCGGCTCCTACGAGCAGTACTTC	CAWSTGTSGSYEQYF
TRBJ2-5	TRBD2	NA	TRBV6-5	TGTGCCAGCAGTAGCGGGGGAAAGACCCAGTACTTC	CASSSGGKTQYF
TRBJ1-5	NA	NA	TRBV6-1	TGTGCCAGCAGGCAGCGGAATCAGCCCCAGCATTTT	CASRQRNQPQHF
TRBJ1-3	TRBD1	NA	TRBV5-1	TGCGCCAGCAGCTTGGCCAGGGGGGCTGGAAACACCATATATTTT	CASSLARGAGNTIYF
TRBJ2-1	NA	NA	TRBV28	TGTGCCAGCAGTTTGAGGGCGAGCTCCTACAATGAGCAGTTCTTC	CASSLRASSYNEQFF
TRBJ2-6	NA	NA	TRBV5-1	TGCGCCAGCAGCTTGGGGCGGCAGGGGCCAAGCTCTGGGGCCAACGTCCTGACTTTC	CASSLGRQGPSSGANVLTF
TRBJ2-1	NA	NA	TRBV20-1	TGCAGTGCTAGGAACGGGGATCAGTTCTTC	CSARNGDQFF
TRBJ1-2	TRBD1	NA	TRBV29-1	TGCAGCGTTGAAGCTAAGTGGACAGGGACCTTCGGCTACACCTTC	CSVEAKWTGTFGYTF
TRBJ1-2	NA	NA	TRBV10-2	TGCGCCAGCAGTGAGACTTTCGGTGGCTACACCTTC	CASSETFGGYTF
TRBJ2-2	TRBD1	NA	TRBV15	TGTGCCACCAGCCAAAGGACAGGGTCTTACACCGGGGAGCTGTTTTTT	CATSQRTGSYTGELFF
TRBJ2-7	TRBD1	NA	TRBV12-5	TGTGCTAGTGGTTTGCCCTCCCCCGGGGACAGGGAATACGAGCAGTACTTC	CASGLPSPGDREYEQYF
TRBJ2-7	TRBD1	NA	TRBV2	TGTGCCAGCAGTGCCGGACAGGGATACTACGAGCAGTACTTC	CASSAGQGYYEQYF
TRBJ2-7	TRBD2	NA	TRBV27	TGTGCCAGCAGTCTAGGGACGGGGCGGGAGGGTTACGAGCAGTACTTC	CASSLGTGREGYEQYF
TRBJ1-1	NA	NA	TRBV19	TGTGCCAGTAGTCGTCCTAGGGGATGGACTGAAGCTTTCTTT	CASSRPRGWTEAFF
TRBJ2-7	NA	NA	TRBV19	TGTGCCAGTAGTATTGGTCCGCGGGCCTCCTACGAGCAGTACTTC	CASSIGPRASYEQYF
TRBJ1-1	NA	NA	TRBV28	TGTGCCAGCAGTTCCGACAGAAACACTGAAGCTTTCTTT	CASSSDRNTEAFF
TRBJ2-2	NA	NA	TRBV5-1	TGCGCCAGCAGCTTGGACAGTCCCTCCGGGGAGCTGTTTTTT	CASSLDSPSGELFF